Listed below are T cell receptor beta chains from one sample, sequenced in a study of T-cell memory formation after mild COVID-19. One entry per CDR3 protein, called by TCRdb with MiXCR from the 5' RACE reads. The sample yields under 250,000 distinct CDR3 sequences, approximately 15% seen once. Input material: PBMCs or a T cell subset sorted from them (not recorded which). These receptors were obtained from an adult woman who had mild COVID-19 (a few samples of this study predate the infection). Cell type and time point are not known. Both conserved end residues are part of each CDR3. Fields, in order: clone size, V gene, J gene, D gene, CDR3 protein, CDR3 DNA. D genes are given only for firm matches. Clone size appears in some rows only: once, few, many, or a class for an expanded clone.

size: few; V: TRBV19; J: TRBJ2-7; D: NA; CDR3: CASSIGRGQSYEQYF; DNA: TGTGCCAGTAGTATTGGGAGGGGACAGTCCTACGAGCAGTACTTC
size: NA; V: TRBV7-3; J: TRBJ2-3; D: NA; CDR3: CASSLSPGLSTDTQYF; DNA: TGTGCCAGCAGCTTATCTCCAGGACTTTCCACAGATACGCAGTATTTT
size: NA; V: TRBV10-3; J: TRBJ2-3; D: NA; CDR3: CATMAGQGRDTQYF; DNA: TGTGCCACCATGGCAGGTCAAGGCAGAGATACGCAGTATTTT
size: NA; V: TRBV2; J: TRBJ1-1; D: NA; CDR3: CASTREGVMNTEAFF; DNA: TGTGCCAGCACTCGAGAGGGGGTCATGAACACTGAAGCTTTCTTT
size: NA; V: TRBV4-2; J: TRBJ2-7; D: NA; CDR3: CASSQDWAYEQYF; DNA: TGTGCCAGCAGCCAAGATTGGGCCTACGAGCAGTACTTC
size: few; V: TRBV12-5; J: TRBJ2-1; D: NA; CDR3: CASGQGPGTPPVGEQFF; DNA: TGTGCTAGTGGCCAAGGGCCCGGGACTCCCCCCGTCGGTGAGCAGTTCTTC
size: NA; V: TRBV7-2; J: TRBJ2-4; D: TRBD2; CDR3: CASSPRAGGLAKNIQYF; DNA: TGTGCCAGCAGCCCGCGAGCGGGAGGGCTAGCCAAAAACATTCAGTACTTC
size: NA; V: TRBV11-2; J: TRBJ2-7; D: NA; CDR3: CASSLEPNGHEQYF; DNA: TGTGCCAGCAGCTTAGAGCCGAACGGCCACGAGCAGTACTTC
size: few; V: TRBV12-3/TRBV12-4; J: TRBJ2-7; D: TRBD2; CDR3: CASRLAGPYEQYF; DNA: TGTGCCAGCAGGTTAGCGGGACCCTACGAGCAGTACTTC
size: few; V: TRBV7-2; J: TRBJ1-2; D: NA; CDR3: CASSLEADGYTF; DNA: TGTGCCAGCAGCTTAGAGGCCGATGGCTACACCTTC
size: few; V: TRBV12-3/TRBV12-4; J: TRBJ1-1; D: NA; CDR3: CASSPWYTEAFF; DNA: TGTGCCAGCAGTCCTTGGTACACTGAAGCTTTCTTT
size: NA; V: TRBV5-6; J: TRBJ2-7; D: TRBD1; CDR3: CASMSRDRLSYEQYF; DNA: TGTGCCAGCATGTCCCGGGACAGACTCTCCTACGAGCAGTACTTC
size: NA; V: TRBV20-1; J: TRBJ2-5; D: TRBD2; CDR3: CSASGAGVLGETQYF; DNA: TGCAGTGCTAGTGGAGCGGGAGTGTTGGGAGAGACCCAGTACTTC
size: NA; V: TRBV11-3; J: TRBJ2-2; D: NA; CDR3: CASSFLPEGELFF; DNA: TGTGCCAGCAGCTTCTTACCCGAAGGGGAGCTGTTTTTT
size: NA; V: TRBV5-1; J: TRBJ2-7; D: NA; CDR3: CASSAWGDPSYEQYF; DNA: TGCGCCAGCAGCGCCTGGGGTGATCCCTCCTACGAGCAGTACTTC
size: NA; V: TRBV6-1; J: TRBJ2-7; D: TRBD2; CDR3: CASSAGTSGRGNEQYF; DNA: TGTGCCAGCAGTGCCGGGACTAGCGGGAGGGGTAACGAGCAGTACTTC
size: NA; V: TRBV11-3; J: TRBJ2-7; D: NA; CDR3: CASTTKAVSHEQYF; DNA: TGTGCCAGCACCACCAAAGCAGTATCCCACGAGCAGTACTTC
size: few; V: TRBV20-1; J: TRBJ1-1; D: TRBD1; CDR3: CSARTDRDRAFF; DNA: TGCAGTGCTAGAACGGACAGGGACAGAGCTTTCTTT
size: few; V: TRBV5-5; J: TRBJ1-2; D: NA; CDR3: CASSLKGDMVGGYTF; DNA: TGTGCCAGCAGCTTGAAGGGCGATATGGTAGGAGGCTACACCTTC
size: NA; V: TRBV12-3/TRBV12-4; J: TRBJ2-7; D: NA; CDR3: CASSSNRQRPYEQYF; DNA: TGTGCCAGCAGTTCCAACAGACAGAGACCCTACGAGCAGTACTTC
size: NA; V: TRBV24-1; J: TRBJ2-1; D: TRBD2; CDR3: CATSAEEVAGGTNEQFF; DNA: TGTGCCACCAGTGCCGAGGAGGTAGCGGGGGGGACCAATGAGCAGTTCTTC
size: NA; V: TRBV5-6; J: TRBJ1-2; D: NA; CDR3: CASSPRPDTGGGYTF; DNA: TGTGCCAGCAGCCCCAGACCGGACACCGGAGGGGGCTACACCTTC
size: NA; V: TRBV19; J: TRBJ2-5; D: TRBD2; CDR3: CAFSGGGETQYF; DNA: TGTGCTTTTAGCGGGGGAGGGGAGACCCAGTACTTC
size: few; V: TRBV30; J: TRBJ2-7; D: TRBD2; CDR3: CAWSGAAGISYEQYF; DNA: TGTGCCTGGAGTGGGGCAGCGGGAATTTCCTACGAGCAGTACTTC
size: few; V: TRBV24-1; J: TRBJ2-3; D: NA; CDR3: CATSGADTQYF; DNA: TGTGCCACCAGTGGAGCAGATACGCAGTATTTT
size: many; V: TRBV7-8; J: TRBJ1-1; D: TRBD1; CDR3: CASSNRQGTMNTEAFF; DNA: TGTGCCAGCAGCAACAGACAGGGAACAATGAACACTGAAGCTTTCTTT
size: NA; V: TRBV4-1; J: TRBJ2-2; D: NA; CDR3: CASSRIDGYTGELFF; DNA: TGCGCCAGCAGCCGTATTGATGGATACACCGGGGAGCTGTTTTTT
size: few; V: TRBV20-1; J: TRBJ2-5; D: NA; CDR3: CSARQETQYF; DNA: TGCAGTGCTAGACAAGAGACCCAGTACTTC
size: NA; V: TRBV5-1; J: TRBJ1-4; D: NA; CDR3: CASSLAREVNEKLFF; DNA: TGCGCCAGCAGCTTGGCCCGGGAGGTTAATGAAAAACTGTTTTTT
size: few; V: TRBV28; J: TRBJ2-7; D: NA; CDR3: CASSASGTAKTYEQYF; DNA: TGTGCCAGCAGTGCGTCCGGGACGGCCAAAACCTACGAGCAGTACTTC
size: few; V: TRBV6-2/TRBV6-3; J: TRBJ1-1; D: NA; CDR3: CASRPGGRFLLSFF; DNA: TGTGCCAGCAGACCGGGGGGCAGGTTCCTTCTCTCTTTCTTT
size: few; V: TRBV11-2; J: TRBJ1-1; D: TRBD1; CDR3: CASSLRTGVRMNTEAFF; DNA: TGTGCCAGCAGCCTTCGGACAGGGGTTCGTATGAACACTGAAGCTTTCTTT
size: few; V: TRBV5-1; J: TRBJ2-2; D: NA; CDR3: CASSPTGGAYTGELFF; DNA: TGCGCCAGCAGCCCCACAGGGGGGGCGTACACCGGGGAGCTGTTTTTT
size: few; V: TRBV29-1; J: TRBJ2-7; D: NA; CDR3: CSVALTAPLYEQYF; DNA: TGCAGCGTCGCCCTGACGGCGCCCCTCTACGAGCAGTACTTC
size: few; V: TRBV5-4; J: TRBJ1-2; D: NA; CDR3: CASSPSPGTGGYTF; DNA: TGTGCCAGCAGCCCGTCACCGGGGACGGGTGGCTACACCTTC
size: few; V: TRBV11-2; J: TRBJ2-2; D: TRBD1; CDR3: CASSLVGGIGTGELFF; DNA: TGTGCCAGCAGCTTAGTAGGGGGCATAGGCACCGGGGAGCTGTTTTTT
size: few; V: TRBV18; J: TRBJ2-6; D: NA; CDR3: CASSSNRLPSGANVLTF; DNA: TGTGCCAGCTCATCGAACAGGCTCCCCTCTGGGGCCAACGTCCTGACTTTC
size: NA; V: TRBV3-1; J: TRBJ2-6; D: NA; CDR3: CASNFGANVLTF; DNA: TGTGCCAGCAACTTTGGGGCCAACGTCCTGACTTTC
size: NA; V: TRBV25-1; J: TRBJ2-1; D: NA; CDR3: CTSSGGNGVYNEQFF; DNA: TGTACCAGCAGTGGAGGAAACGGGGTGTACAATGAGCAGTTCTTC
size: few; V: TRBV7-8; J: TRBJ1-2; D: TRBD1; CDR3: CASSLDFVTGVYGYTF; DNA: TGTGCCAGCAGCTTAGATTTCGTGACAGGGGTCTATGGCTACACCTTC
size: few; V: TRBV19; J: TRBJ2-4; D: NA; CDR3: CASSESTTGTIQYF; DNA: TGTGCCAGTAGTGAATCCACGACTGGTACCATTCAGTACTTC